This T cell receptor beta chain is drawn from a study of early T cells in non-severe SARS-CoV-2 infection. Unique molecular identifiers were attached to individual cDNA molecules. TCRdb processed the 5' RACE reads anew with MiXCR; each CDR3 protein has one entry. The sample carries around 45,000 distinct CDR3 sequences, 3% to 4% recorded once. At least ten counts were recorded for this clonotype. V was pared by 3 bases and J by 7 bases, with 10 bases between. CDR3 length: 14 amino acids. The chain has TRBV12-3 or TRBV12-4 and TRBJ1-6; tentative D call: TRBD1 (6 bases). This clonotype originated in an adult who was a healthcare worker with PCR-confirmed SARS-CoV-2 infection or an uninfected control (not recorded which). The sequenced sample was whole blood. The CDR3 nucleotides read TGTGCCAGCAGTTTGAGGGGGACAAATTCACCCCTCCACTTT. It codes for CASSLRGTNSPLHF.